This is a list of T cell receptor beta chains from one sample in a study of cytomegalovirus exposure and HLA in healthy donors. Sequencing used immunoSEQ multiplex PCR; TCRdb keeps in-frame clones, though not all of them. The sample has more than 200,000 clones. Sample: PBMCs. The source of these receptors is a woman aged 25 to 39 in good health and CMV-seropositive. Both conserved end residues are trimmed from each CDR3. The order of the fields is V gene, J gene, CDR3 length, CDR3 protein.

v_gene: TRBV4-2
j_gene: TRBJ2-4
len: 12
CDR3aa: ASSQATGGNIQY

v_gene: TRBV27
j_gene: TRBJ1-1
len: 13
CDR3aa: ASSLSGHLNTEAF

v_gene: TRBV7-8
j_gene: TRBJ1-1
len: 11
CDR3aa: ASSLGGRDLAF

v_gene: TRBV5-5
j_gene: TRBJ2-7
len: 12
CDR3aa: ASSLILGQGEQY

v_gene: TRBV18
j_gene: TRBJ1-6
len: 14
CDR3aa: ASSPRTGATNSPLH

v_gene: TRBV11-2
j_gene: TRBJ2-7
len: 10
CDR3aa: ASSSGGYEQY

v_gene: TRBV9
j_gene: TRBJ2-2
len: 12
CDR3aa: ASGIQGYTGELF

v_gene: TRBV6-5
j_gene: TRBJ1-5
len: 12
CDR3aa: ASSRTGGNQPQH

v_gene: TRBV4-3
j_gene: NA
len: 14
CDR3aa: ASSQRADSGSDEQY

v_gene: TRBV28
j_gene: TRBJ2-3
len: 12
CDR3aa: ASRGQGRGDTQY

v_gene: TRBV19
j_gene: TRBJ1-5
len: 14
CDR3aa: ASSMRGGGAWQPQH

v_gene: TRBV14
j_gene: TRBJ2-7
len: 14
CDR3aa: ASSIRQGDATYEQY

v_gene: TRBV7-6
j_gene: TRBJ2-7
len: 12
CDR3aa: ASSSGTSGYEQY

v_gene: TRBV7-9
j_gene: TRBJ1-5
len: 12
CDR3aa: ASSRGQGDQPQH

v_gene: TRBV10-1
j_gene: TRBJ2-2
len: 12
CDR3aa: ASRKGHNTGELF